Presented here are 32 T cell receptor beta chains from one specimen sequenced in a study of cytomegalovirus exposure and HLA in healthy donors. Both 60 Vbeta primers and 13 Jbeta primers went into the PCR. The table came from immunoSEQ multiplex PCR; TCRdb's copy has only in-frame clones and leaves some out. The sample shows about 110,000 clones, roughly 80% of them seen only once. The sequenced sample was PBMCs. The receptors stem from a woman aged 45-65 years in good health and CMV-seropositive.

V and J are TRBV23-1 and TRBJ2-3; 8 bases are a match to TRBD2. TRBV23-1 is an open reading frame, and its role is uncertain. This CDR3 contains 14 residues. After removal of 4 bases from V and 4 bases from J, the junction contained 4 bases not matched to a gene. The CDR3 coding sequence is TGCGCCAGCAGTCCCGGACTAGCAGCAGATACGCAGTATTTT. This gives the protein CASSPGLAADTQYF.

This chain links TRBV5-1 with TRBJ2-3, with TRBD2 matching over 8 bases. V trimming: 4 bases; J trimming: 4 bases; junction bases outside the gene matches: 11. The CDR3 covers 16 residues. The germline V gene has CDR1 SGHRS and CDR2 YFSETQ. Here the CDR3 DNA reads TGCGCCAGCAGCAGAACCGGGACTAGAGTTGCAGATACGCAGTATTTT. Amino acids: CASSRTGTRVADTQYF.

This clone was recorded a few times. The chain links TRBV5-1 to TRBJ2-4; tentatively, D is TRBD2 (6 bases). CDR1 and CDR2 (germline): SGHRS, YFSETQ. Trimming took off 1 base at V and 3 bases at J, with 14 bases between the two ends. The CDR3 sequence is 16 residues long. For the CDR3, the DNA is TGCGCCAGCAGCTTGAGTCCTGCTAGCGTCAAAAACATTCAGTACTTC. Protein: CASSLSPASVKNIQYF.

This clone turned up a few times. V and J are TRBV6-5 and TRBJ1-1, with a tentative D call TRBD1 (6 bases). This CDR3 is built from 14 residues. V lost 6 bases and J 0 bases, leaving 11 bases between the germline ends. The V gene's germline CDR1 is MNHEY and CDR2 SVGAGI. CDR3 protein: CASRSTGLNTEAFF. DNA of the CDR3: TGTGCCAGCAGGTCCACAGGGTTGAACACTGAAGCTTTCTTT.

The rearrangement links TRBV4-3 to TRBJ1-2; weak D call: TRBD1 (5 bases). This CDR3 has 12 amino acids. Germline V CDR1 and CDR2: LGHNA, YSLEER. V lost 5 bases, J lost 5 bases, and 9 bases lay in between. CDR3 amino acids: CASSSGGYGYTF. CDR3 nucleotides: TGCGCCAGCAGCTCGGGGGGTTATGGCTACACCTTC.

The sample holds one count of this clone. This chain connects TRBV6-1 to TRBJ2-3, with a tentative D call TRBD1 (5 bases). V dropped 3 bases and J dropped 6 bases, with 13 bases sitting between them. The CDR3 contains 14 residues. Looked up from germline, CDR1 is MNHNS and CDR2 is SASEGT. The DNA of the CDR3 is TGTGCCAGCAGTGAGGGGCAGGGAAGGGATACGCAGTATTTT. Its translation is CASSEGQGRDTQYF.

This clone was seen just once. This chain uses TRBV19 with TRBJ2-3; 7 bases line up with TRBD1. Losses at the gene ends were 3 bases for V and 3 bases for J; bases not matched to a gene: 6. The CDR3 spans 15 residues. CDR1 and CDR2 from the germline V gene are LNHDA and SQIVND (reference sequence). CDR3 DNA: TGTGCCAGTAGTATTCCTGGACAGGCTACAGATACGCAGTATTTT. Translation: CASSIPGQATDTQYF.

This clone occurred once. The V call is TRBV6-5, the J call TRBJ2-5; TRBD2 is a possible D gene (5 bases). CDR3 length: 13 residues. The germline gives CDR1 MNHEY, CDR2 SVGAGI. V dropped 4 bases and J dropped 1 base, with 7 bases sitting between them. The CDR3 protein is CASSSGIQETQYF. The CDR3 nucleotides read TGTGCCAGCAGTTCCGGGATCCAAGAGACCCAGTACTTC.

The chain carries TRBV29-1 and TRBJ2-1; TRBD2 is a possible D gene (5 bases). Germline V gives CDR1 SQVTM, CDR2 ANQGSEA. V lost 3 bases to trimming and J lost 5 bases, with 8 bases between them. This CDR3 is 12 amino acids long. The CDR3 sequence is CSVEETNNEQFF. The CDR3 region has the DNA TGCAGCGTTGAGGAGACTAACAATGAGCAGTTCTTC.

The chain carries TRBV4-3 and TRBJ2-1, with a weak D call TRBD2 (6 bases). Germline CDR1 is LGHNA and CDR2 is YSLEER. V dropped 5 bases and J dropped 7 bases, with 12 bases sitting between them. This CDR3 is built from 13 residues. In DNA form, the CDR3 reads TGCGCCAGCAGCTACGTGGGGGGAAATGAGCAGTTCTTC. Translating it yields CASSYVGGNEQFF.

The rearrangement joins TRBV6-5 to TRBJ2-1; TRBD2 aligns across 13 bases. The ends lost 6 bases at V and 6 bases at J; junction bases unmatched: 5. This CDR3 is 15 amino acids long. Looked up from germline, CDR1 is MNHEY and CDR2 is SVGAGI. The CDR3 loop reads CASRLGLAGVNEQFF. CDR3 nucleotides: TGTGCCAGCAGATTAGGACTAGCGGGGGTCAATGAGCAGTTCTTC.

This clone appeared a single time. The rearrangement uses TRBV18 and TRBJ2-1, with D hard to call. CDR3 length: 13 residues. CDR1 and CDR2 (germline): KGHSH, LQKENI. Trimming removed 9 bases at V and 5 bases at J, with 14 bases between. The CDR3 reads CASSPRNDNEQFF. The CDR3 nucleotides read TGTGCCAGTTCGCCGCGGAACGACAATGAGCAGTTCTTC.

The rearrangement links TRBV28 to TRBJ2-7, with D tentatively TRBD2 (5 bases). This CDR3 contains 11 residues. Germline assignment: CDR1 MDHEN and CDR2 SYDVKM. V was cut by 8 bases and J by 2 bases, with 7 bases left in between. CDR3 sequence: CASDGAYEQYF. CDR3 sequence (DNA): TGTGCCAGCGACGGGGCCTACGAGCAGTACTTC.

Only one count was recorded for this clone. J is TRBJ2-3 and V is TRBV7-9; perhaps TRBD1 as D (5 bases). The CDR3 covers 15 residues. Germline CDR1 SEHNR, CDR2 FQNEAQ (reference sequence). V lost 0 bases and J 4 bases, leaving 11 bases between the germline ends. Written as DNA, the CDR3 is TGTGCCAGCAGCTTAGCGCAGCAAGGGGCAGATACGCAGTATTTT. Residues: CASSLAQQGADTQYF.

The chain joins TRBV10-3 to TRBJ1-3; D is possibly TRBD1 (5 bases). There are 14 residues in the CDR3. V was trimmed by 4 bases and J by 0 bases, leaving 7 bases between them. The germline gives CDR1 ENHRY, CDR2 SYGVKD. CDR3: CAISGTPSGNTIYF. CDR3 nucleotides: TGTGCCATCAGTGGGACACCCTCTGGAAACACCATATATTTT.

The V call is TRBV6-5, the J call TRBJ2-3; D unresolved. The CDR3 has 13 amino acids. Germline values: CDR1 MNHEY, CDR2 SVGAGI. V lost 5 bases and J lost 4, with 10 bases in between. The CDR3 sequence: CASSPVFADTQYF. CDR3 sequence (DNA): TGTGCCAGCAGTCCAGTATTTGCAGATACGCAGTATTTT.

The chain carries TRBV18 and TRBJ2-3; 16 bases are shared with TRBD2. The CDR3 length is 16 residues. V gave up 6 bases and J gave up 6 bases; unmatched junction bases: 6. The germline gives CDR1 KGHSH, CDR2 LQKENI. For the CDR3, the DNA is TGTGCCAGCTCTTCGGGACTAGCGGGGGGGCAGGATACGCAGTATTTT. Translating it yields CASSSGLAGGQDTQYF.

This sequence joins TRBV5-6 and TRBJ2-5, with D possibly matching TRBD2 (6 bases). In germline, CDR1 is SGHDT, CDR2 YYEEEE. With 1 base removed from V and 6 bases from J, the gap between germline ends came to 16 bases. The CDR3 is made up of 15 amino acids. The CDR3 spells CASSLWPGVGQTQYF. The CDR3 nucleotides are TGTGCCAGCAGCTTGTGGCCGGGAGTGGGGCAGACCCAGTACTTC.

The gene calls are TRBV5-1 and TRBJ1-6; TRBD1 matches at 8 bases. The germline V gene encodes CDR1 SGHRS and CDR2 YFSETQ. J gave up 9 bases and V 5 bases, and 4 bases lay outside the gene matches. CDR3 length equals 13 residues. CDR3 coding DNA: TGCGCCAGCAGGGACAGGGCGGTTTCACCCCTCCACTTT. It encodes CASRDRAVSPLHF.

The CDR3 DNA reads TGTGCCAGCAGCCCGGGGGGGCCCGGGGGCGAGCAGTACTTC. Its protein is CASSPGGPGGEQYF. The rearrangement links TRBV5-4 to TRBJ2-5; 8 bases align to TRBD2. The J call may be in error: the DNA end matches TRBJ2-7 better. Per the germline V gene, CDR1 is SGHNT and CDR2 is YYREEE (reference sequence). The CDR3 runs 14 residues.

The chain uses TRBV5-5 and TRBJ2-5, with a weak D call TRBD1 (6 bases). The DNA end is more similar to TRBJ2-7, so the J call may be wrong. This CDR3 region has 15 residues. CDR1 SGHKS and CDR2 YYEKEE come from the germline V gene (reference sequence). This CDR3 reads CASSPTDVRGGEQYF. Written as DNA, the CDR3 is TGTGCCAGCAGTCCAACCGACGTCAGGGGTGGCGAGCAGTACTTC.

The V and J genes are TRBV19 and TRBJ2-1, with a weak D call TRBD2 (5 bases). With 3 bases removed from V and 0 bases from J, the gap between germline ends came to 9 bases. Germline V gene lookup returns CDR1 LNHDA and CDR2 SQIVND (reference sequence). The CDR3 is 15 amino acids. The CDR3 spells CASSMAADSYNEQFF. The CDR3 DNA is TGTGCCAGTAGTATGGCAGCGGACTCCTACAATGAGCAGTTCTTC.

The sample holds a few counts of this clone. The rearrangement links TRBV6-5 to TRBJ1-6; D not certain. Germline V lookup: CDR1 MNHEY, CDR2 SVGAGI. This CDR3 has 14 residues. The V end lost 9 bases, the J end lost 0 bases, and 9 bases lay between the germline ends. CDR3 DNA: TGTGCCAGTACGTTGAGCTCCTATAATTCACCCCTCCACTTT. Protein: CASTLSSYNSPLHF.

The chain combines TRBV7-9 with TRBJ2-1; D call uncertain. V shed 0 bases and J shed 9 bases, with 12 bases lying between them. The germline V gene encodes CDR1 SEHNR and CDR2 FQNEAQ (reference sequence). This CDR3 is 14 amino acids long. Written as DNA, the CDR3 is TGTGCCAGCAGCTTAGCCTACAGAATGGGTGAGCAGTTCTTC. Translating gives CASSLAYRMGEQFF.

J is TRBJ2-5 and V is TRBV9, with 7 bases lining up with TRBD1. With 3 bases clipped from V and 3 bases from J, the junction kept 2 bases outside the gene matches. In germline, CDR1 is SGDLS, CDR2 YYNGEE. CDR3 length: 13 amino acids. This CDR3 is CASSGTGEETQYF. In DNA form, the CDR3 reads TGTGCCAGCAGCGGGACAGGAGAAGAGACCCAGTACTTC.

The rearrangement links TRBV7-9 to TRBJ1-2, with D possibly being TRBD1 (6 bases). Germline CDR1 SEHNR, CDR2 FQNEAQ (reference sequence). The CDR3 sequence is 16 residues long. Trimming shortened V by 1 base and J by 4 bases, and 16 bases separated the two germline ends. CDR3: CASSLGRGQGTYGYTF. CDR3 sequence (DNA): TGTGCCAGCAGCTTAGGCAGGGGACAAGGAACCTATGGCTACACCTTC.

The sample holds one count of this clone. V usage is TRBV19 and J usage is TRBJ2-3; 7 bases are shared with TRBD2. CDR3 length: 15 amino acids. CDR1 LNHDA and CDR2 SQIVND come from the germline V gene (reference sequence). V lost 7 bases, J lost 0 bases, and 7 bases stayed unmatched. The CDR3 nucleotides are TGTGCCAGTAAGGGCGGGGGAGCTAGCACAGATACGCAGTATTTT. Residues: CASKGGGASTDTQYF. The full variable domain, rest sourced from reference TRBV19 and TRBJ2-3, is DGGITQSPKYLFRKEGQNVTLSCEQNLNHDAMYWYRQDPGQGLRLIYYSQIVNDFQKGDIAEGYSVSREKKESFPLTVTSAQKNPTAFYLCASKGGGASTDTQYFGPGTRLTVL.

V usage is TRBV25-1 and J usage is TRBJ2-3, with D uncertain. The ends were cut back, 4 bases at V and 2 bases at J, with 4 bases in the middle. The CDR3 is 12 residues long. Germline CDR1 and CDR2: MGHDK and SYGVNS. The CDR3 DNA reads TGTGCCAGCAGTGGGCACACAGATACGCAGTATTTT. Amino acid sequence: CASSGHTDTQYF.

CDR3: CASSPGGLRNTIYF. In DNA form, the CDR3 reads TGTGCCAGCAGCCCAGGGGGCTTGAGAAACACCATATATTTT. The chain employs TRBV6-5 and TRBJ1-3, with 8 bases matching TRBD1. The CDR3 contains 14 residues. Germline trimming cut 6 bases from V and 5 bases from J; bases unmatched to any gene: 6. Germline loops: CDR1 MNHEY, CDR2 SVGAGI.

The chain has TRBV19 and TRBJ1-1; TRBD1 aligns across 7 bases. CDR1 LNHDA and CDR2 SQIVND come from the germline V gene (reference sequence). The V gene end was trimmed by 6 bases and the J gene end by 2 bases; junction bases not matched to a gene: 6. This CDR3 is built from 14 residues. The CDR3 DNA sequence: TGTGCCAGTAGCTCTACAGGGGCCAACACTGAAGCTTTCTTT. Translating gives CASSSTGANTEAFF.

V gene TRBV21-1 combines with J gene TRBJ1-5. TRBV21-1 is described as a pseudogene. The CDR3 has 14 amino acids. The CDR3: CASSKTSSNQPQHF. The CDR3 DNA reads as TGTGCCAGCAGCAAAACGAGTAGCAATCAGCCCCAGCATTTT.

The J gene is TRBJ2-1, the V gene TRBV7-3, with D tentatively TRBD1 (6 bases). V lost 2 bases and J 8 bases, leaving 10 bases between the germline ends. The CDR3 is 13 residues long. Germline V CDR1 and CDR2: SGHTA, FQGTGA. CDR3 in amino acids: CASSLLQGDEQFF. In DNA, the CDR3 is TGTGCCAGCAGCTTACTACAGGGCGATGAGCAGTTCTTC.